These T cell receptor beta chains were read from a single sample in a study of regulatory T cells in long-lasting Graves disease. TCRdb used MiXCR to reprocess the multiplex PCR reads, holding one entry per CDR3 protein. The data show approximately 360,000 distinct CDR3 sequences, roughly 24% seen once. Sequences were derived from peripheral blood mononuclear cells (PBMCs), sampled when the disease was refractory, from a patient treated with antithyroid drugs. These receptors all stem from a woman aged 40-49 years with Graves disease. Each CDR3 is given with its conserved first and last residue. The D gene is left open where the match is weak. Part of the rows lack a size; the others show once, few, many or a class for expanded clones.

v_gene,j_gene,abundance,d_gene,CDR3nt,CDR3aa
TRBV5-1,TRBJ2-7,few,-,TGCGCCAGCAGCTTGGGGAAGCCGAACTCCTACGAGCAGTACTTC,CASSLGKPNSYEQYF
TRBV20-1,TRBJ2-7,many,-,TGCAGTGCTAGGGCGCCAGGATACGAGCAGTACTTC,CSARAPGYEQYF
TRBV2,TRBJ2-4,many,-,TGTGCCAGCAGTGAAGAGGAAAGACTAGCCAAAAACATTCAGTACTTC,CASSEEERLAKNIQYF
TRBV6-5,TRBJ2-1,few,TRBD1,TGTGCCAGCAGTTACTCCAACCCGACAGGGGCCCCAAATGAGCAGTTCTTC,CASSYSNPTGAPNEQFF
TRBV27,TRBJ1-2,few,-,TGTGCCAGCAGCAATAATCCAAGGGGCTATGGCTACACCTTC,CASSNNPRGYGYTF
TRBV28,TRBJ2-2,many,-,TGTGCCAGCAGTTTCGTGGACTTAGGGGAGCTGTTTTTT,CASSFVDLGELFF
TRBV2,TRBJ2-1,few,-,TGTGCCAGCACCCAGGACCTGGCGGTGTACAATGAGCAGTTCTTC,CASTQDLAVYNEQFF
TRBV11-3,TRBJ2-3,-,TRBD2,TGTGCCAGCAGCTTCCAAACTAGCGGGACAGATACGCAGTATTTT,CASSFQTSGTDTQYF
TRBV12-3/TRBV12-4,TRBJ1-2,many,-,TGTGCCAGCAGTCGAACCCACCGGGTATCCGGCTACACCTTC,CASSRTHRVSGYTF
TRBV2,TRBJ1-5,many,TRBD1,TGTGCCAGCAGCGGACAGGGATTCGGCAATCAGCCCCAGCATTTT,CASSGQGFGNQPQHF
TRBV28,TRBJ1-4,many,-,TGTGCCACCGGGACCTACGAATATGAAAAACTGTTTTTT,CATGTYEYEKLFF
TRBV20-1,TRBJ2-7,few,TRBD1,TGCAGTGCGCCCGACAGGGGGCGATCCTACGAGCAGTACTTC,CSAPDRGRSYEQYF
TRBV19,TRBJ2-2,few,-,TGTGCCAGTAGTCTCAGATCGGCCGGGGAGCTGTTTTTT,CASSLRSAGELFF
TRBV28,TRBJ2-7,many,TRBD2,TGTGCCAGCACCACTAGCGGGAGGGTCGCGAATGAGCAGTACTTC,CASTTSGRVANEQYF
TRBV20-1,TRBJ1-5,-,-,TGCAGTGCCCACCGGGGTAATCAGCCCCAGCATTTT,CSAHRGNQPQHF
TRBV19,TRBJ1-5,-,TRBD1,TGTGCCAGTAAGGAAGAGACAGGGCGAAATCAGCCCCAGCATTTT,CASKEETGRNQPQHF
TRBV20-1,TRBJ2-5,many,TRBD2,TGCAGTGCTAGACAGCGGGTCGTTCAGGGAGGGAAAGAGACCCAGTACTTC,CSARQRVVQGGKETQYF
TRBV6-5,TRBJ2-5,many,TRBD2,TGTGCCAGCAGTTATGGGGCGGGAGGACCACAAGAGACCCAGTACTTC,CASSYGAGGPQETQYF
TRBV19,TRBJ1-5,-,-,TGTGCCAGTAGTATAGATCGATGGGGCAATCAGCCCCAGCATTTT,CASSIDRWGNQPQHF
TRBV28,TRBJ2-7,many,-,TGTGCCAGCAGCCGGGCCCACAGACCCTACGAGCAGTACTTC,CASSRAHRPYEQYF
TRBV6-1,TRBJ1-4,many,-,TGTGCCACCGCCCAGGACCGTTCAACTAATGAAAAACTGTTTTTT,CATAQDRSTNEKLFF
TRBV20-1,TRBJ2-5,few,TRBD2,TGCAGTGCTAGAGATCGGATTAGCGGGTACCAAGAGACCCAGTACTTC,CSARDRISGYQETQYF
TRBV7-2,TRBJ2-2,-,-,TGTGCCAGCAGCTACCCGGGACTTCAGAACACCGGGGAGCTGTTTTTT,CASSYPGLQNTGELFF
TRBV7-8,TRBJ2-2,many,TRBD2,TGTGCCAGCAGCTCGCCTAGCGGGCGCACCGGGGAGCTGTTTTTT,CASSSPSGRTGELFF
TRBV2,TRBJ2-5,-,TRBD1,TGTGCCAGCCATCAGGGACAGGGGGGTGGAGAGACCCAGTACTTC,CASHQGQGGGETQYF
TRBV28,TRBJ2-2,many,-,TGTGCCAGCAGTTCCCCCCCCGGGGAGCTGTTTTTT,CASSSPPGELFF
TRBV2,TRBJ1-1,many,-,TGTGCCAGCAAAGAGGGGTGGAACACTGAAGCTTTCTTT,CASKEGWNTEAFF
TRBV7-2,TRBJ1-5,-,-,TGTGCCAGCAGCTTAGTGAGTCAGCCCCAGCATTTT,CASSLVSQPQHF
TRBV29-1,TRBJ1-4,many,-,TGCAGCGTTAAAACTCCTTTCTGGGGGAGTGAAAAACTGTTTTTT,CSVKTPFWGSEKLFF
TRBV4-1,TRBJ2-6,-,-,TGCGCCAGCAGCCAAGATCCATCTTTCTCTGGGGCCAACGTCCTGACTTTC,CASSQDPSFSGANVLTF
TRBV7-9,TRBJ1-4,few,TRBD1,TGTGCCAGCAGCTTAGGACAGGGGGCCATCGGCGAAAAACTGTTTTTT,CASSLGQGAIGEKLFF
TRBV28,TRBJ2-7,many,TRBD2,TGTGCCAGCAGCCCGGCGGGCGGGGGGTACGAGCAGTACTTC,CASSPAGGGYEQYF
TRBV5-8,TRBJ1-2,few,-,TGTGCCAGCAGCCCGGCCGCTTATGGCTACACCTTC,CASSPAAYGYTF
TRBV5-5,TRBJ2-2,many,-,TGTGCCAGCAGCCCTGCGCGGGAGCTGTTTTTT,CASSPARELFF
TRBV4-2,TRBJ2-7,-,-,TGTGCCAGCAGCCAAGATGGGGGGGCGACTAGCCGATACTACGAGCAGTACTTC,CASSQDGGATSRYYEQYF
TRBV6-9,TRBJ2-2,few,-,TGTGCCAGCAGTTGGGGCCACGGGGAGCTGTTTTTT,CASSWGHGELFF
TRBV28,TRBJ1-5,many,-,TGTGCCACCGAGACCGGCCAGGGAGTTTATCAGCCCCAGCATTTT,CATETGQGVYQPQHF
TRBV5-4,TRBJ2-5,-,-,TGTGCCAGCAGGTCACCGGAAACTCAGCACGGCGAAGAGACCCAGTACTTC,CASRSPETQHGEETQYF
TRBV20-1,TRBJ2-5,few,TRBD2,TGCAGTGCTAGAGATCCGGGACTAAAACGAGAGACCCAGTACTTC,CSARDPGLKRETQYF
TRBV6-1,TRBJ1-2,many,-,TGTGCCAGCAGTAATCAGGGTTACTATGGCTACACCTTC,CASSNQGYYGYTF
TRBV20-1,TRBJ2-1,once,TRBD1,TGCAGTGCTGGGCCCGGGACAGGGGTATTTAGCTCCTACAATGAGCAGTTCTTC,CSAGPGTGVFSSYNEQFF
TRBV28,TRBJ1-2,many,-,TGTGCCAACCACGACCTTAACTATGGCTACACCTTC,CANHDLNYGYTF
TRBV20-1,TRBJ2-7,-,-,TGCAGTGCTAGAGGGTTTCTTTTGGGGCAGTTCCTCTACGAGCAGTACTTC,CSARGFLLGQFLYEQYF
TRBV20-1,TRBJ2-1,many,-,TGCAGTGCCCCGACAGTTAATGAGCAGTTCTTC,CSAPTVNEQFF
TRBV7-8,TRBJ1-5,few,TRBD1,TGTGCCAGCAGCTTAGTTGGGACAGGGGACAGCAATCAGCCCCAGCATTTT,CASSLVGTGDSNQPQHF
TRBV19,TRBJ2-2,few,-,TGTGCCAGTAGTATACGACAGCCTGGGAACACCGGGGAGCTGTTTTTT,CASSIRQPGNTGELFF
TRBV2,TRBJ1-3,many,-,TGTGCCAGCCGACGATTTACTGGAAACACCATATATTTT,CASRRFTGNTIYF
TRBV28,TRBJ2-5,many,-,TGTGCCAGCAGTCCCGGGGTAGCGCAACAAGAGACCCAGTACTTC,CASSPGVAQQETQYF